Below, 20 T cell receptor beta chains from the same sample are listed, as sequenced in a study of T cell clones after liver transplantation. The protocol was immunoSEQ multiplex PCR, while the TCRdb copy is restricted to in-frame clones and leaves out a portion. The table lists roughly 65,000 clones, 92% of them singletons. The material was CD4+ T cells from blood, obtained about 27 months after liver transplant. All receptors come from a human patient who received a liver transplant. Some T cells may be supplied by the graft donor.

V and J are TRBV19 and TRBJ1-5, with D unresolved. Germline CDR1 and CDR2: LNHDA and SQIVND (reference sequence). This CDR3 is built from 12 residues. V was cut by 0 bases and J by 11 bases, with 8 bases left in between. CDR3 coding DNA: TGTGCCAGTAGTATAGAGGAGTCAGCCCAGCATTTT. The encoded protein is CASSIEESAQHF.

The rearrangement uses TRBV29-1 and TRBJ2-2, with TRBD2 identical over 9 bases. The CDR3 totals 13 residues. The V gene's germline CDR1 is SQVTM and CDR2 ANQGSEA. The V and J ends lost 6 bases and 7 bases, in that order; junction bases with no gene match: 6. For the CDR3, the DNA is TGCAGCGTCCTTAGCGGGAGAATCGGGGAGCTGTTTTTT. It yields the protein CSVLSGRIGELFF.

J is TRBJ1-2 and V is TRBV5-4; 8 bases are a match to TRBD1. The germline CDR1 and CDR2 sequences are SGHNT and YYREEE (reference sequence). The CDR3 has 16 residues. Trimming took 0 bases from V and 4 from J; bases not matched to a gene: 8. The CDR3: CASSLVDRGPFYGYTF. The CDR3 DNA follows: TGTGCCAGCAGCTTGGTTGACAGGGGCCCCTTCTATGGCTACACCTTC.

The chain uses TRBV28 and TRBJ1-5; D call uncertain. This CDR3 has 13 amino acids. CDR1 is MDHEN, CDR2 SYDVKM, per germline. V was pared by 8 bases and J by 0 bases, with 8 bases between. The DNA of the CDR3 is TGTGCCAGCCGGTTAGATAGCAATCAGCCCCAGCATTTT. It translates to CASRLDSNQPQHF.

This chain joins TRBV18 and TRBJ1-3; maybe TRBD1 (5 bases). V was clipped by 3 bases and J by 4 bases, with 13 bases between them. The CDR3 sequence is 15 residues long. The V gene's germline CDR1 is KGHSH and CDR2 LQKENI. The CDR3 DNA reads TGTGCCAGCTCACCGAGTGGAGGGGAAGGAAACACCATATATTTT. As protein: CASSPSGGEGNTIYF.

CDR3: CASRIGGDADTQYF. CDR3 DNA sequence: TGTGCCAGCAGGATCGGGGGGGACGCCGATACGCAGTATTTT. This rearrangement joins TRBV7-9 to TRBJ2-3; TRBD2 matches 8 bases. V dropped 6 bases and J dropped 6; count of bases not matched to a gene: 8. CDR3 size: 14 residues. Germline V gives CDR1 SEHNR, CDR2 FQNEAQ (reference sequence).

The chain recombines TRBV2 with TRBJ2-1; D is undetermined. In germline, CDR1 is SNHLY, CDR2 FYNNEI. This CDR3 is built from 14 residues. V was cut by 3 bases and J by 5 bases, with 11 bases left in between. The DNA of the CDR3 is TGTGCCAGCAGTGAGAGTAGGCAGAACAATGAGCAGTTCTTC. It is translated as CASSESRQNNEQFF.

This sequence joins TRBV29-1 and TRBJ1-2; perhaps TRBD1 as D (5 bases). This CDR3 spans 11 amino acids. Germline V lookup: CDR1 SQVTM, CDR2 ANQGSEA. V lost 7 bases to trimming and J lost 6 bases, with 12 bases between them. The DNA for the CDR3 is TGCAGCGCCGAGGGGCGCGATGGCTACACCTTC. It yields the protein CSAEGRDGYTF.

The chain recombines TRBV19 with TRBJ1-5, with D perhaps TRBD1 (6 bases). Trimming stripped 7 bases from V and 0 bases from J, with 13 bases between. This CDR3 contains 15 residues. The V gene's germline CDR1 is LNHDA and CDR2 SQIVND (reference sequence). CDR3: CASMGGAYSNQPQHF. DNA of the CDR3: TGTGCCAGTATGGGGGGGGCCTATAGCAATCAGCCCCAGCATTTT.

V usage is TRBV6-6 and J usage is TRBJ2-1; D is unclear. The germline V gene has CDR1 MNHNY and CDR2 SVGAGI (reference sequence). The V gene lost 6 bases and the J gene lost 0 bases, with 15 bases spanning the gap. CDR3 size: 16 residues. This chain's CDR3 is CASRTGRSSSYNEQFF. The CDR3 DNA follows: TGTGCCAGCAGAACTGGTAGGTCTAGCTCCTACAATGAGCAGTTCTTC.

The J gene is TRBJ2-3, the V gene TRBV7-9; D call uncertain. Germline V gene lookup returns CDR1 SEHNR and CDR2 FQNEAQ (reference sequence). The CDR3 loop spans 14 amino acids. Trimming shortened V by 10 bases and J by 0 bases, and 14 bases separated the two germline ends. The CDR3 DNA is TGTGCCATCCGTCCCCCGGAGAGCACAGATACGCAGTATTTT. Translation: CAIRPPESTDTQYF.

This chain connects TRBV19 to TRBJ2-3, with unresolved D. V lost 8 bases to trimming and J lost 11 bases, with 5 bases between them. Looked up from germline, CDR1 is LNHDA and CDR2 is SQIVND (reference sequence). The CDR3 extends over 8 amino acids. The CDR3 reads CASVGQYF. CDR3 coding DNA: TGTGCCAGTGTGGGGCAGTATTTT.

This chain uses TRBV5-6 with TRBJ2-1; D is undetermined. The length of the CDR3 is 16 residues. Germline assignment: CDR1 SGHDT and CDR2 YYEEEE. Deletions cut 4 bases from V and 2 bases from J, with 16 bases between. The CDR3 sequence is CASSLGIYSPYNEQFF. CDR3 nucleotide sequence: TGTGCCAGCAGCCTTGGCATCTATTCCCCCTACAATGAGCAGTTCTTC.

V gene TRBV9 combines with J gene TRBJ2-2; TRBD1 aligns across 12 bases. This CDR3 has 17 amino acids. The ends lost 4 bases at V and 2 bases at J; junction bases unmatched: 6. Germline CDR1 is SGDLS and CDR2 is YYNGEE. The CDR3 here is CASSPRGQGANTGELFF. The CDR3 region has the DNA TGTGCCAGCAGCCCCCGGGGACAGGGGGCAAACACCGGGGAGCTGTTTTTT.

The rearrangement uses TRBV7-2 and TRBJ1-1; D gene ambiguous. Looked up from germline, CDR1 is SGHTA and CDR2 is FQGNSA. Trimming stripped 1 base from V and 7 bases from J, with 10 bases between. The CDR3 has 13 amino acids. CDR3 region: CASSLVSRGEAFF. DNA of the CDR3: TGTGCCAGCAGCTTAGTTTCCCGGGGTGAAGCTTTCTTT.

The chain is built from TRBV23-1 and TRBJ2-3, with D uncertain. TRBV23-1 is reported as an ORF; its role is uncertain. This CDR3 comprises 11 residues. V was trimmed by 11 bases and J by 0 bases, leaving 6 bases between them. The CDR3 DNA sequence: TGCGCCCCCAGGAGCACAGATACGCAGTATTTT. As protein: CAPRSTDTQYF.

This chain links TRBV7-2 with TRBJ1-1; D gene uncertain. The CDR3 loop spans 14 amino acids. Germline V lookup: CDR1 SGHTA, CDR2 FQGNSA. Trimming shortened V by 5 bases and J by 1 base, and 11 bases separated the two germline ends. CDR3 in DNA: TGTGCCAGCAGCCCTACATTACAGAACACTGAAGCTTTCTTT. This gives the protein CASSPTLQNTEAFF.

The chain recombines TRBV7-2 with TRBJ2-2, with 8 bases that match TRBD2. The V gene end was trimmed by 6 bases and the J gene end by 5 bases; junction bases not matched to a gene: 5. Germline V gene lookup returns CDR1 SGHTA and CDR2 FQGNSA. The CDR3 is 14 amino acids. CDR3 region: CASSRLARTGELFF. The CDR3 DNA is TGTGCCAGCAGTAGACTAGCGAGGACCGGGGAGCTGTTTTTT.

The chain recombines TRBV7-9 with TRBJ2-7; 7 positions agree with TRBD2. The CDR3 runs to 16 residues. Trimming cost V 1 base and J 0 bases; bases outside gene matches: 6. The germline V gene encodes CDR1 SEHNR and CDR2 FQNEAQ (reference sequence). The DNA of the CDR3 is TGTGCCAGCAGCTTAGTGGGAGGGAACATCTCCTACGAGCAGTACTTC. Protein: CASSLVGGNISYEQYF.

The chain links TRBV4-3 to TRBJ2-3, with 9 bases aligning to TRBD1. Germline-derived CDR1 and CDR2 are LGHNA and YSLEER. V lost 4 bases to trimming and J lost 2 bases; unmatched junction nucleotides: 4. The CDR3 has 15 amino acids. The CDR3 bases are TGCGCCAGCAGCCCGGGACAGGGAACCACAGATACGCAGTATTTT. Its translation is CASSPGQGTTDTQYF.